Listed below are T cell receptor beta chains from one sample, sequenced in a study of T cell responses to AZD1222 COVID-19 vaccine. Libraries were prepared by immunoSEQ multiplex PCR; TCRdb keeps only in-frame clonotypes and omits some of them. The sample lists roughly 150,000 clones, around 91% seen once, with 5% in the top ten. The source material was peripheral blood, sampled on day 0 of AZD1222 vaccination. All receptors come from an adult in good health. CDR3s include the opening cysteine and the closing phenylalanine or tryptophan.

j_gene: TRBJ1-1; v_gene: TRBV27; CDR3aa: CASSLRTARRTEAFF
j_gene: TRBJ2-1; v_gene: TRBV18; CDR3aa: CASSPPPAGFHNEQFF
j_gene: TRBJ1-6; v_gene: TRBV27; CDR3aa: CASSLSLQGVSPLHF
j_gene: TRBJ2-2; v_gene: TRBV27; CDR3aa: CASSSRLRGTGELFF
j_gene: TRBJ1-1; v_gene: TRBV4-1; CDR3aa: CATKRGDRMNTEAFF
j_gene: TRBJ2-5; v_gene: TRBV7-9; CDR3aa: CASSLGLAGGRGGETQYF
j_gene: TRBJ1-5; v_gene: TRBV18; CDR3aa: CASSPGQDQPQHF
j_gene: TRBJ2-1; v_gene: TRBV4-1; CDR3aa: CASSQDIAGDVGNEQFF
j_gene: TRBJ2-2; v_gene: TRBV6-4; CDR3aa: CASSDRLPLAEAANTGELFF
j_gene: TRBJ2-5; v_gene: TRBV3-1/TRBV3-2; CDR3aa: CASTGQGLQETQYF
j_gene: TRBJ2-7; v_gene: TRBV6-5; CDR3aa: CASRRGEGSSYEQYF
j_gene: TRBJ1-4; v_gene: TRBV7-8; CDR3aa: CASSLGGWSNEKLFF
j_gene: TRBJ1-4; v_gene: TRBV28; CDR3aa: CASSEYATNEKLFF
j_gene: TRBJ2-1; v_gene: TRBV19; CDR3aa: CASSWSGLAGYNEQFF
j_gene: TRBJ2-2; v_gene: TRBV18; CDR3aa: CASSPSTGLAGASGELFF
j_gene: TRBJ1-1; v_gene: TRBV7-8; CDR3aa: CASSARDRGLDTEAFF
j_gene: TRBJ2-2; v_gene: TRBV4-3; CDR3aa: CASSQGGEGLAGTGELFF
j_gene: TRBJ2-1; v_gene: TRBV9; CDR3aa: CASSVREGSRNEQFF
j_gene: TRBJ1-1; v_gene: TRBV19; CDR3aa: CASSRTGGRVTEAFF
j_gene: TRBJ2-5; v_gene: TRBV27; CDR3aa: CASRGGMRTQYF
j_gene: TRBJ2-6; v_gene: TRBV21-1; CDR3aa: CASRKGQDRRPGANVLTF
j_gene: TRBJ2-7; v_gene: TRBV5-6; CDR3aa: CASSFGLAYEQYF
j_gene: TRBJ2-7; v_gene: TRBV13; CDR3aa: CASTHGGDQSYEQYF
j_gene: TRBJ2-7; v_gene: TRBV6-6; CDR3aa: CASSYSWDSGEQYF
j_gene: TRBJ1-6; v_gene: TRBV6-5; CDR3aa: CASSKTGNSPLHF
j_gene: TRBJ1-3; v_gene: TRBV6-5; CDR3aa: CASSYRRSGNTIYF
j_gene: TRBJ2-3; v_gene: TRBV7-9; CDR3aa: CASSSGLAGATIDTQYF
j_gene: TRBJ2-7; v_gene: TRBV5-6; CDR3aa: CASSFRNRGYEQYF
j_gene: TRBJ1-3; v_gene: TRBV7-9; CDR3aa: CASSPRQASGNTIYF
j_gene: TRBJ1-1; v_gene: TRBV6-5; CDR3aa: CASSYSVVNTEAFF
j_gene: TRBJ2-2; v_gene: TRBV28; CDR3aa: CASSQRRLAPGELFF
j_gene: TRBJ2-1; v_gene: TRBV27; CDR3aa: CASSLTGQGNEQFF
j_gene: TRBJ1-1; v_gene: TRBV27; CDR3aa: CASSPMTGSNTEAFF
j_gene: TRBJ1-2; v_gene: TRBV28; CDR3aa: CASSFRGNYGYTF
j_gene: TRBJ2-5; v_gene: TRBV7-8; CDR3aa: CASRKGQQETQYF
j_gene: TRBJ1-2; v_gene: TRBV25-1; CDR3aa: CASSEYGTGDYGYTF
j_gene: TRBJ2-2; v_gene: TRBV7-2; CDR3aa: CASSLYGTSRTGELFF
j_gene: TRBJ2-7; v_gene: TRBV4-3; CDR3aa: CASSQWLGNYEQYF
j_gene: TRBJ1-2; v_gene: TRBV28; CDR3aa: CASSQQGYNGYTF
j_gene: TRBJ2-3; v_gene: TRBV6-5; CDR3aa: CASSYRGSTDTQYF
j_gene: TRBJ1-2; v_gene: TRBV14; CDR3aa: CASSPGQSYGYTF
j_gene: TRBJ1-4; v_gene: TRBV5-1; CDR3aa: CASSAGRATNEKLFF
j_gene: TRBJ2-2; v_gene: TRBV5-1; CDR3aa: CASMTGGGTGELFF
j_gene: TRBJ1-5; v_gene: TRBV19; CDR3aa: CASSMDDRLHSNQPQHF
j_gene: TRBJ2-7; v_gene: TRBV9; CDR3aa: CASSASGNYEQYF
j_gene: TRBJ1-5; v_gene: TRBV5-4; CDR3aa: CASSLGWGKHQPQHF
j_gene: TRBJ2-1; v_gene: TRBV6-2/TRBV6-3; CDR3aa: CASSPPRWSSYNEQFF
j_gene: TRBJ1-5; v_gene: TRBV15; CDR3aa: CATSGGQANQPQHF
j_gene: TRBJ2-5; v_gene: TRBV10-3; CDR3aa: CAISDGWKAGPQGTTQETQYF
j_gene: TRBJ1-2; v_gene: TRBV4-1; CDR3aa: CASSPHPTGALLYGYTF
j_gene: TRBJ1-2; v_gene: TRBV6-2/TRBV6-3; CDR3aa: CASSYRGQGARGYTF
j_gene: TRBJ1-6; v_gene: TRBV7-2; CDR3aa: CASSQGTDYNSPLHF
j_gene: TRBJ2-7; v_gene: TRBV6-5; CDR3aa: CASSYAGQGRTYEQYF
j_gene: TRBJ1-6; v_gene: TRBV18; CDR3aa: CASSPLGQGVNSPLHF
j_gene: TRBJ2-5; v_gene: TRBV5-5; CDR3aa: CASSLGLAKQETQYF
j_gene: TRBJ2-2; v_gene: TRBV27; CDR3aa: CVSQGAGGELFF
j_gene: TRBJ2-5; v_gene: TRBV5-6; CDR3aa: CASSFGQVNTAETQYF
j_gene: TRBJ1-2; v_gene: TRBV30; CDR3aa: CAWRTLRTEPYGYTF
j_gene: TRBJ1-1; v_gene: TRBV3-1/TRBV3-2; CDR3aa: CASQWEGNTEAFF